This TCR beta chain was sequenced during a study of T-cell reconstitution after alpha-beta-depleted transplantation in children. General study results and limits: T-cell counts and diversity at one year following transplant were attributed mainly to newly produced T cells. Reportedly, only several hundred clones from non-depleted graft cells drove alpha-beta T-cell counts at about two months.

Unique molecular identifiers were incorporated into the prepared TCRbeta library. TCRdb independently ran MiXCR on the PCR reads; one entry per CDR3 protein. Of some 130,000 distinct CDR3 sequences in the sample, about a tenth were seen once. J was trimmed by 0 bases and V by 3 bases; bases with no gene match: 5. Germline CDR1 LNHDA, CDR2 SQIVND (reference sequence). This CDR3 is 15 amino acids long. With respect to this clonotype: The antigen remains undetermined.

The chain employs TRBV19 and TRBJ2-7, with 7 bases lining up with TRBD1. The sequence came from a girl in the first two years of life who had a stem cell transplant for combined immunodeficiency, so the T cells may come from the graft donor. The source was PBMCs, mostly from graft donor cells, collected 180 days after TCRalphabeta/CD19-depleted stem cell transplant. CDR3 nucleotide sequence: TGTGCCAGTAGTATTCAGGGGGTTGACTCCTACGAGCAGTACTTC. Encoded protein: CASSIQGVDSYEQYF.